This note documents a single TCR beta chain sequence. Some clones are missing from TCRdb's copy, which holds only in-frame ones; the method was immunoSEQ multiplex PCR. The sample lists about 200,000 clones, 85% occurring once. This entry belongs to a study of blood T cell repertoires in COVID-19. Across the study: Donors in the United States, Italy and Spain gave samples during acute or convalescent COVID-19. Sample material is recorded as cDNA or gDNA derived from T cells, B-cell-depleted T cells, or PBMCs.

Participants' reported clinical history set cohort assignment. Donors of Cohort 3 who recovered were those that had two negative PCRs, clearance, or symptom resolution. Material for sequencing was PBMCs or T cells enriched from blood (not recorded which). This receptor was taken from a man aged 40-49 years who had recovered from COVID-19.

The DNA of the CDR3 is TGTGCCGACTGGGTAATCGGGGAGCTGTTTTTT. It yields the protein CADWVIGELFF. V usage is TRBV6-9 and J usage is TRBJ2-2; D not resolved. The CDR3 runs to 11 residues. From germline, CDR1 is MNHGY and CDR2 SVAAGI. The V and J ends lost 11 bases and 7 bases respectively, with 11 bases between them.